The entry below describes one T cell receptor (beta chain). How the authors handled the data: Estimation of nucleated cell counts was performed using reference gene primer amplification. Produced via immunoSEQ multiplex PCR; TCRdb's table is partial and in-frame only. For V, J and clone size, that table is used; D and trimming come from the DNA. The table includes more than 150,000 clones, about four fifths detected once. This specimen comes from a study of blood T cell repertoires in COVID-19. Study background: PBMCs, B-cell-depleted T cells, or T cells were the source of the cDNA or gDNA that made up the material.

After removal of 5 bases from V and 3 bases from J, the junction contained 23 bases not matched to a gene. The CDR3 consists of 20 residues. Per germline, CDR1 MDHEN and CDR2 SYDVKM. Material: peripheral blood. The source is a man aged 65 to 79 who had recovered from COVID-19. The chain employs TRBV28 and TRBJ2-7; 9 bases agree with TRBD2. The DNA of the CDR3 is TGTGCCAGCAGTCCAACCTCGCGGGGGTTAAGACTAGCGGCATTCTACGAGCAGTACTTC. Its translation: CASSPTSRGLRLAAFYEQYF.